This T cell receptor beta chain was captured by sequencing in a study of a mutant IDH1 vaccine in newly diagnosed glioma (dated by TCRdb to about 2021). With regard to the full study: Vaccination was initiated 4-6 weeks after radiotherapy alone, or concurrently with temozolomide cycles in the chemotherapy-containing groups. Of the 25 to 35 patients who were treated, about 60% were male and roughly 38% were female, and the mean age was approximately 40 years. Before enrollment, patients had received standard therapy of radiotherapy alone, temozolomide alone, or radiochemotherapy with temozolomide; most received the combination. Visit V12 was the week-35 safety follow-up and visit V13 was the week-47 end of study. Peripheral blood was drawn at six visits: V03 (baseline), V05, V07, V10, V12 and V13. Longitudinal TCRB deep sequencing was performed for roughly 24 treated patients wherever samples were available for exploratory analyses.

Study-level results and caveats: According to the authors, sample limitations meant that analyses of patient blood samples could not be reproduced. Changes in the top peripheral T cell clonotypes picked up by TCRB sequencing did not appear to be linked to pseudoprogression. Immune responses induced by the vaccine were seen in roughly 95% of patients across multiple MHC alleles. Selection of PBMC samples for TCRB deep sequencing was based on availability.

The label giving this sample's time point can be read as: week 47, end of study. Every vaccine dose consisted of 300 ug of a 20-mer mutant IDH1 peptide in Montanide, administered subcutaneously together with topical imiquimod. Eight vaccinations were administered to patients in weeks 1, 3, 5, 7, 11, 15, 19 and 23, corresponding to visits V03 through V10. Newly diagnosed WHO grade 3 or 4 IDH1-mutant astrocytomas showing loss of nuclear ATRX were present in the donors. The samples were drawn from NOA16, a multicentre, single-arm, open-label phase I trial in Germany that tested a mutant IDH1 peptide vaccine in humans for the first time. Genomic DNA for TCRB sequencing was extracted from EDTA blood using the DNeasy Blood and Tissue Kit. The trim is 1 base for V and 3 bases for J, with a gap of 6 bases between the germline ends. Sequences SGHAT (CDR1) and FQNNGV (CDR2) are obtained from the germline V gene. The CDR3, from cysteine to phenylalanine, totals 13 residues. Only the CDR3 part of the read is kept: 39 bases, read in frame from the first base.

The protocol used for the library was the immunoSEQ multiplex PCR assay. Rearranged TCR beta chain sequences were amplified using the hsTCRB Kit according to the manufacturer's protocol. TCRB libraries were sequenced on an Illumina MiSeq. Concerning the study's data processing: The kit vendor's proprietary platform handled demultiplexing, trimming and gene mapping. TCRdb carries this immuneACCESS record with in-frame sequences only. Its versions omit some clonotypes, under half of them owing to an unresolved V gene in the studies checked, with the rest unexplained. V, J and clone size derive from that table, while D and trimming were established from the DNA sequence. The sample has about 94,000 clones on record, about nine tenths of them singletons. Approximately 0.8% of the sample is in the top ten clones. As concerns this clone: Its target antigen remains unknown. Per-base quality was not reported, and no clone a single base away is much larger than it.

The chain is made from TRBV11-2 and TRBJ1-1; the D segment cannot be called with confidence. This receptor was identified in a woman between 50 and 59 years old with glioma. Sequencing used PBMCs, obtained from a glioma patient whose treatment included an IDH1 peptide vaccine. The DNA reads TGTGCCAGCAGCTTAGCCTCGTACACTGAAGCTTTCTTT. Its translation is CASSLASYTEAFF. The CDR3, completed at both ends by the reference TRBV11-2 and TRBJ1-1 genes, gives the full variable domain EAGVAQSPRYKIIEKRQSVAFWCNPISGHATLYWYQQILGQGPKLLIQFQNNGVVDDSQLPKDRFSAERLKGVDSTLKIQPAKLEDSAVYLCASSLASYTEAFFGQGTRLTVV.